A single sample is the source of the 29 T cell receptor beta chains below, sequenced in a study of T cell responses to AZD1222 COVID-19 vaccine. Clones were sequenced by immunoSEQ multiplex PCR, and TCRdb holds only the in-frame ones, with some missing. The sample yields some 60,000 clones, 75% to 90% seen once. The specimen comprised peripheral blood, sampled 28 days after the second AZD1222 dose. These receptor sequences come from an adult who received the AZD1222 COVID-19 vaccine.

The genes are TRBV4-2 and TRBJ2-2; D may be TRBD2 (6 bases). Trimming left V 4 bases short and J 4 bases short, with 16 bases between. The germline CDR1 and CDR2 sequences are LGHNA and YNFKEQ. The CDR3 totals 16 residues. This chain's CDR3 is CASSLGGLAGTGELFF. The DNA of the CDR3 is TGTGCCAGCAGCCTGGGAGGACTCGCGGGCACCGGGGAGCTGTTTTTT.

The chain links TRBV5-1 to TRBJ2-7; perhaps TRBD1 as D (6 bases). Germline-derived CDR1 and CDR2 are SGHRS and YFSETQ. Deletions cut 5 bases from V and 2 bases from J, with 8 bases between. The CDR3 extends over 12 amino acids. The CDR3 sequence: CASSWDTYEQYF. CDR3 DNA: TGCGCCAGCAGTTGGGACACCTACGAGCAGTACTTC.

The chain couples TRBV11-2 to TRBJ1-2; the D is unclear. The germline V gene has CDR1 SGHAT and CDR2 FQNNGV. The V gene lost 4 bases and the J gene lost 0 bases, with 12 bases spanning the gap. There are 15 residues in the CDR3. The CDR3 DNA follows: TGTGCCAGCAGCTCCCCTCGGTTGACTAACTATGGCTACACCTTC. The encoded protein is CASSSPRLTNYGYTF. Full variable domain (missing parts from reference TRBV11-2 and TRBJ1-2): EAGVAQSPRYKIIEKRQSVAFWCNPISGHATLYWYQQILGQGPKLLIQFQNNGVVDDSQLPKDRFSAERLKGVDSTLKIQPAKLEDSAVYLCASSSPRLTNYGYTFGSGTRLTVV.

The sample holds one count of this clone. The chain carries TRBV7-8 and TRBJ1-4; D possibly corresponds to TRBD1 (6 bases). Deletions cut 3 bases from V and 1 base from J, with 18 bases between. The CDR3 totals 18 residues. CDR1 and CDR2 (germline): SGHVS, FQNEAQ. The CDR3 bases are TGTGCCAGCAGCTTCCGGGACACATTACCCATAACTAATGAAAAACTGTTTTTT. The encoded protein is CASSFRDTLPITNEKLFF.

The rearrangement links TRBV7-9 to TRBJ1-1, with D perhaps matching TRBD1 (6 bases). The CDR3 is made up of 14 amino acids. Germline-derived CDR1 and CDR2 are SEHNR and FQNEAQ (reference sequence). Trimming stripped 3 bases from V and 4 bases from J, with 12 bases between. The CDR3 DNA reads as TGTGCCAGCAGCTTGGTGCAGGGGTTCACTGAAGCTTTCTTT. Translating gives CASSLVQGFTEAFF.

This rearrangement joins TRBV7-2 to TRBJ1-3, with D possibly being TRBD1 (6 bases). The CDR3 has 15 amino acids. Germline loops: CDR1 SGHTA, CDR2 FQGNSA. V was trimmed by 2 bases and J by 4 bases, leaving 12 bases between them. The CDR3 DNA reads as TGTGCCAGCAGCTTAACAGGGCTAACGGGAAACACCATATATTTT. The encoded protein is CASSLTGLTGNTIYF.

J is TRBJ1-5 and V is TRBV6-5, with D unclear. Germline values: CDR1 MNHEY, CDR2 SVGAGI. The V and J ends lost 9 bases and 1 base respectively, with 10 bases between them. This CDR3 has 13 amino acids. CDR3 nucleotide sequence: TGTGCCAGTCGCAACCTGAGCAATCAGCCCCAGCATTTT. Its protein product is CASRNLSNQPQHF.

The chain uses TRBV7-2 and TRBJ2-3; D could derive from TRBD1 or TRBD2 (5 bases each). Germline-derived CDR1 and CDR2 are SGHTA and FQGNSA. The V end was cut by 2 bases, the J end by 5 bases, with 11 bases between. The CDR3 loop spans 14 amino acids. The chain's CDR3 is CASSLHGTGDTQYF. In DNA, the CDR3 is TGTGCCAGCAGCTTACATGGGACCGGAGATACGCAGTATTTT.

The V call is TRBV11-2, the J call TRBJ1-1, with D unresolved. CDR1 SGHAT and CDR2 FQNNGV come from the germline V gene. The CDR3 is 13 amino acids. Deletions cut 0 bases from V and 4 bases from J, with 6 bases between. The CDR3 reads CASSLDVSTEAFF. CDR3 DNA sequence: TGTGCCAGCAGCTTAGATGTTTCCACTGAAGCTTTCTTT.

The CDR3, as DNA: TGTGCCAGCTCACCAGGGACAGGGGGGAACTATGGCTACACCTTC. This translates into CASSPGTGGNYGYTF. The chain employs TRBV18 and TRBJ1-2; TRBD1 matches 11 bases. Trimming cost V 2 bases and J 2 bases; bases outside gene matches: 1. The CDR3 runs 15 residues. Germline V gene sequence: CDR1 KGHSH, CDR2 LQKENI.

The genes are TRBV10-3 and TRBJ1-4; 8 positions match TRBD1. The CDR3 consists of 12 residues. In germline, CDR1 is ENHRY, CDR2 SYGVKD. The CDR3 sequence: CAAGGADEKLFF. The CDR3 DNA reads TGTGCGGCAGGGGGCGCGGATGAAAAACTGTTTTTT.

The rearrangement joins TRBV27 to TRBJ2-7, with D perhaps matching TRBD2 (5 bases). The CDR3 consists of 15 residues. Germline V gene lookup returns CDR1 MNHEY and CDR2 SMNVEV (reference sequence). V was cut by 2 bases and J by 7 bases, with 18 bases left in between. The CDR3 sequence: CASSLVGVGNREQYF. The DNA for the CDR3 is TGTGCCAGCAGTTTAGTCGGGGTCGGAAACAGAGAGCAGTACTTC.

This clone ranks as medium-sized (0.01 to 0.1%). The genes are TRBV4-1 and TRBJ1-2; D is uncertain. From germline, CDR1 is MGHRA and CDR2 YSYEKL. V was clipped by 2 bases and J by 8 bases, with 18 bases between them. The CDR3 runs to 15 residues. CDR3 sequence (DNA): TGCGCCAGCAGCCAAATCCAGGCGTTGGTGGGGGGCTACACCTTC. This encodes CASSQIQALVGGYTF.

The DNA for the CDR3 is TGTGCCAGCAGCTTAGCGGGGCTAGCGCAAGAGCAGTACTTC. The encoded protein is CASSLAGLAQEQYF. The chain joins TRBV7-9 to TRBJ2-7; a possible D gene is TRBD2 (6 bases). V lost 0 bases and J lost 7, with 13 bases in between. The CDR3 consists of 14 residues. Germline V gene lookup returns CDR1 SEHNR and CDR2 FQNEAQ (reference sequence).

The V and J genes are TRBV5-4 and TRBJ1-2; TRBD1 matches 8 bases. CDR3 length: 18 amino acids. The germline CDR1 and CDR2 sequences are SGHNT and YYREEE (reference sequence). The V segment lost 4 bases and the J segment 4 bases; nucleotides outside the gene matches: 18. Here the CDR3 DNA reads TGTGCCAGCAGCGCCCCCGGGACAGGTGGCGTCCCACCCTATGGCTACACCTTC. Encoded protein: CASSAPGTGGVPPYGYTF.

The rearrangement joins TRBV15 to TRBJ1-2, with a possible D match to TRBD1 (6 bases). Germline CDR1 reads LNHNV; CDR2 reads YYDKDF (reference sequence). V lost 0 bases and J 8 bases, leaving 13 bases between the germline ends. CDR3 size: 14 residues. As DNA, the CDR3 is TGTGCCACCAGCAGAGATTTCAGGGGAGGAGGCTACACCTTC. Its translation: CATSRDFRGGGYTF.

The J gene is TRBJ1-1, the V gene TRBV5-1; 7 nucleotides line up with TRBD1. Germline V lookup: CDR1 SGHRS, CDR2 YFSETQ. The CDR3 extends over 14 amino acids. V shed 0 bases, J shed 5 bases, and the junction held 4 bases outside the gene matches. This CDR3 is CASSLGSGGTEAFF. DNA for the CDR3: TGCGCCAGCAGCTTGGGTTCAGGGGGAACTGAAGCTTTCTTT.

The rearrangement links TRBV5-6 to TRBJ1-2; D not certain. Germline CDR1 is SGHDT and CDR2 is YYEEEE. V lost 1 base to trimming and J lost 8 bases, with 12 bases between them. This CDR3 comprises 13 residues. CDR3 nucleotide sequence: TGTGCCAGCAGCTTGCGGGGAACGGGGGGCTACACCTTC. Amino acids: CASSLRGTGGYTF.

The chain recombines TRBV7-2 with TRBJ1-4; 10 bases fit TRBD1. The germline CDR1 and CDR2 sequences are SGHTA and FQGNSA. The V gene end was trimmed by 4 bases and the J gene end by 6 bases; junction bases not matched to a gene: 17. CDR3 size: 19 residues. CDR3 bases: TGTGCCAGCAGCTCTAGCACCGGGACAGGGGTGTGGGGTGATGAAAAACTGTTTTTT. It is translated as CASSSSTGTGVWGDEKLFF.

The chain has TRBV5-4 and TRBJ2-1; 12 bases match TRBD2. CDR1 SGHNT and CDR2 YYREEE come from the germline V gene (reference sequence). The CDR3 contains 17 residues. Trimming removed 0 bases from V and 5 bases from J; junction bases left unmatched: 6. The CDR3 sequence is CASSLGSPSGRDNEQFF. The CDR3 DNA sequence: TGTGCCAGCAGCTTGGGCTCCCCTAGCGGGAGGGACAATGAGCAGTTCTTC.

The gene calls are TRBV14 and TRBJ2-1; TRBD1 might be the D (6 bases). Germline CDR1 is SGHDN and CDR2 is FVKESK. The CDR3 has 14 residues. V was shortened by 4 bases and J by 7 bases, with 14 bases between the two germline ends. CDR3 nucleotides: TGTGCCAGCAGCCTCCTACAGGGAAATAATGAGCAGTTCTTC. As protein: CASSLLQGNNEQFF.

This chain uses TRBV3-1 (or the pseudogene TRBV3-2) with TRBJ1-2; the D is unclear. V gave up 1 base and J gave up 6 bases, with 9 bases separating them. The CDR3 is 13 residues long. Germline CDR1 and CDR2: LGHDT and YNNKEL (reference sequence). The CDR3 sequence is CASSQGGGHGYTF. CDR3 nucleotide sequence: TGTGCCAGCAGCCAAGGTGGAGGCCATGGCTACACCTTC.

This sequence joins TRBV27 and TRBJ1-6; TRBD1 is a possible D gene (5 bases). Looked up from germline, CDR1 is MNHEY and CDR2 is SMNVEV (reference sequence). V lost 4 bases and J 7 bases, leaving 8 bases between the germline ends. The CDR3 sequence is 13 residues long. For the CDR3, the DNA is TGTGCCAGCAGTTCAGGGCCAAATTCACCCCTCCACTTT. Protein sequence: CASSSGPNSPLHF.

This clone was found a few times. The rearrangement links TRBV20-1 to TRBJ2-5, with 13 positions matching TRBD2. With 3 bases clipped from V and 1 base from J, the junction kept 8 bases outside the gene matches. The CDR3 runs 17 residues. Per the germline V gene, CDR1 is DFQATT and CDR2 is SNEGSKA (reference sequence). The CDR3 DNA follows: TGCAGTGCTAGTTCCACTAGCGGGGGGGCGGGCCAAGAGACCCAGTACTTC. Its protein is CSASSTSGGAGQETQYF.

This sequence joins TRBV5-5 and TRBJ2-2, with a possible D match to TRBD1 (6 bases). Germline assignment: CDR1 SGHKS and CDR2 YYEKEE (reference sequence). This CDR3 is 15 amino acids long. The V end was cut by 2 bases, the J end by 4 bases, with 12 bases between. Here the CDR3 DNA reads TGTGCCAGCAGCTTAGTTGGGGGCTTCACCGGGGAGCTGTTTTTT. Amino acid sequence: CASSLVGGFTGELFF.

J is TRBJ1-4 and V is TRBV2; 8 positions match TRBD1. CDR1 and CDR2 (germline): SNHLY, FYNNEI. This CDR3 spans 13 amino acids. V gave up 7 bases and J gave up 8 bases; unmatched junction bases: 6. The CDR3 bases are TGTGCCAGCAATACAGGGGGACGAGAAAAACTGTTTTTT. This sequence encodes CASNTGGREKLFF.

This sequence joins TRBV5-6 and TRBJ2-6, with no clear D. The germline V and J ends were trimmed by 1 base and 4 bases, with 9 bases remaining between them. The germline CDR1 and CDR2 sequences are SGHDT and YYEEEE. The CDR3 is 15 residues long. CDR3 DNA: TGTGCCAGCAGCTTGTCCCCTCGAGGGGCCAACGTCCTGACTTTC. It translates to CASSLSPRGANVLTF.

The chain combines TRBV7-2 with TRBJ2-2, with D possibly being TRBD1 or TRBD2 (5 bases each). The V gene's germline CDR1 is SGHTA and CDR2 FQGNSA. V lost 2 bases and J lost 4, with 17 bases in between. The CDR3 totals 17 residues. The CDR3 DNA follows: TGTGCCAGCAGCTTATGGGGACGGGGTTCGGGCACCGGGGAGCTGTTTTTT. It encodes CASSLWGRGSGTGELFF. The whole variable domain, remainder taken from reference TRBV7-2 and TRBJ2-2, is GAGVSQSPSNKVTEKGKDVELRCDPISGHTALYWYRQSLGQGLEFLIYFQGNSAPDKSGLPSDRFSAERTGGSVSTLTIQRTQQEDSAVYLCASSLWGRGSGTGELFFGEGSRLTVL.

The chain joins TRBV6-5 to TRBJ1-2; D possibly corresponds to TRBD1 (6 bases). V was trimmed by 6 bases and J by 0 bases, leaving 14 bases between them. The length of the CDR3 is 15 residues. The germline V gene has CDR1 MNHEY and CDR2 SVGAGI. The CDR3 loop reads CASSPRTDSNYGYTF. For the CDR3, the DNA is TGTGCCAGCAGCCCCCGGACAGATTCTAACTATGGCTACACCTTC.